Here is one T cell receptor (beta chain) with its context. Profiling relied on immunoSEQ multiplex PCR, and the TCRdb table lists in-frame clones only, not all of them. The sample lists just over 80,000 clones, about 95% occurring once. The V and J ends lost 5 bases and 5 bases respectively, with 19 bases between them. CDR1 is PRHDT and CDR2 is FYEKMQ in the germline V gene (reference sequence). The CDR3 contains 16 residues. The record originates from a study of technical replicates of blood from a handful of donors. V gene TRBV13 combines with J gene TRBJ2-4; D perhaps matches TRBD1 (5 bases). The clonotype originates from a human donor in good health. The sequenced material came from T cells isolated from PBMCs. For the CDR3, the DNA is TGTGCCAGCAGCCCTCGAGCAGGGCGCGAACAAAACATTCAGTACTTC. Amino acid sequence: CASSPRAGREQNIQYF.